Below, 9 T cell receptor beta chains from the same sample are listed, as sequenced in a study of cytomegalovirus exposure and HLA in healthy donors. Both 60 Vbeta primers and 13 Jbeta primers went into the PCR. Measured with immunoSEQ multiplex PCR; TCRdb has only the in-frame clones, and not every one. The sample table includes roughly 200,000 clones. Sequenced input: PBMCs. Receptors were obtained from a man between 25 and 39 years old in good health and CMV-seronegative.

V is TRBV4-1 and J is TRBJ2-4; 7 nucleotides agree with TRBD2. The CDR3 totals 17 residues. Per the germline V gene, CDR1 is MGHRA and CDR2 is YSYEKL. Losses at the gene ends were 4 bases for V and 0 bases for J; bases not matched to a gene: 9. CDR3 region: CASSRTGEGLAKNIQYF. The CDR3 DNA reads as TGCGCCAGCAGCCGGACCGGGGAGGGGCTAGCCAAAAACATTCAGTACTTC.

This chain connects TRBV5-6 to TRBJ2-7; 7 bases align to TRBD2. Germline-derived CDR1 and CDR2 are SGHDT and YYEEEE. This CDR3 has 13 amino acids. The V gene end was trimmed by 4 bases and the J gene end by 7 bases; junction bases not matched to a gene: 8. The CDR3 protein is CASSLPGGGEQYF. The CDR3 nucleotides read TGTGCCAGCAGCCTCCCTGGGGGAGGGGAGCAGTACTTC.

Written as DNA, the CDR3 is TGTGCCAGCAGAACGGGGGGAAACGAGCAGTACTTC. Its protein product is CASRTGGNEQYF. The chain carries TRBV6-5 and TRBJ2-7, with 7 bases that match TRBD2. Trimming at V came to 6 bases and at J to 5 bases, leaving 4 bases not matched to a gene. The V gene's germline CDR1 is MNHEY and CDR2 SVGAGI. The CDR3 totals 12 residues.

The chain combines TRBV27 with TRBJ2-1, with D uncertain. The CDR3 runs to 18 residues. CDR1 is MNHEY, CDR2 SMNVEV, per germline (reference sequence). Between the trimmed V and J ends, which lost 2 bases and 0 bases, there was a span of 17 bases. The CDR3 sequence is CASSLTPRKVSSYNEQFF. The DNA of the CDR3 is TGTGCCAGCAGTTTAACCCCCAGGAAGGTTAGCTCCTACAATGAGCAGTTCTTC.

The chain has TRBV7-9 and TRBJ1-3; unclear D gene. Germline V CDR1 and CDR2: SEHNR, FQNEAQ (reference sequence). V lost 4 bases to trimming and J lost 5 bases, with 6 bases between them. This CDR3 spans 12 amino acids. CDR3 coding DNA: TGTGCCAGCAGCTACAACCGAAACACCATATATTTT. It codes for CASSYNRNTIYF. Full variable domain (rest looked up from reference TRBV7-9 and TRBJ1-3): DTGVSQNPRHKITKRGQNVTFRCDPISEHNRLYWYRQTLGQGPEFLTYFQNEAQLEKSRLLSDRFSAERPKGSFSTLEIQRTEQGDSAMYLCASSYNRNTIYFGEGSWLTVV.

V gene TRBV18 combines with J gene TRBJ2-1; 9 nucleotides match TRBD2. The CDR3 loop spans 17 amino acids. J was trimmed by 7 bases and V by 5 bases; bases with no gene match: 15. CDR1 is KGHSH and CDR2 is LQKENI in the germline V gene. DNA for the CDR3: TGTGCCAGCTCATACACTAGCGGGTGGGCCGGCGGGAATGAGCAGTTCTTC. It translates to CASSYTSGWAGGNEQFF.

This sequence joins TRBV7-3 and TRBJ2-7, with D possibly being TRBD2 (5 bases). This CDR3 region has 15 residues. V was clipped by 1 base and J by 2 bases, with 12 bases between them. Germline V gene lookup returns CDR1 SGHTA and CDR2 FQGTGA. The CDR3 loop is CASSLRSGETYEQYF. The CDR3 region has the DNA TGTGCCAGCAGCTTAAGAAGCGGTGAGACCTACGAGCAGTACTTC.

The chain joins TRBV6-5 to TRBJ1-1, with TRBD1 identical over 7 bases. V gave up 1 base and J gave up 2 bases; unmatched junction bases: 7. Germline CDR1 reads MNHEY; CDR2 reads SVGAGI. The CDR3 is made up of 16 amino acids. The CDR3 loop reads CASSYFAGGRNTEAFF. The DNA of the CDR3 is TGTGCCAGCAGTTACTTTGCAGGGGGTCGAAACACTGAAGCTTTCTTT.

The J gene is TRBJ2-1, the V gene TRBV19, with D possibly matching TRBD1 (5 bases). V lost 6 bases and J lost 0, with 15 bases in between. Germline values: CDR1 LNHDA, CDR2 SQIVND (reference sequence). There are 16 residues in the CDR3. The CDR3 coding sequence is TGTGCCAGTAGGGGGCTCGGGCGTAGCTCCTACAATGAGCAGTTCTTC. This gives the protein CASRGLGRSSYNEQFF.